The clone carrying this T cell receptor beta chain has just one count. Its antigen remains unidentified. Clones were sequenced by immunoSEQ multiplex PCR, and TCRdb holds only the in-frame ones, with some missing. The sample shows fewer than 100,000 clones, 94% of them seen only once. Separate from the roughly 670-subject first cohort, the 120-subject validation cohort was the one that the donors belonged to. V gave up 10 bases and J gave up 6 bases; unmatched junction bases: 9. Looked up from germline, CDR1 is MNHNY and CDR2 is SVGAGI (reference sequence). This CDR3 contains 12 residues. The data were taken from a study of cytomegalovirus exposure and HLA in healthy donors. Study results and limitations: In vitro data verified three CMV-associated chains as specific for CMV antigens.

V is TRBV6-6 and J is TRBJ2-7, with 7 bases matching TRBD1. The sequenced sample consisted of PBMCs. The sequence came from a young woman in good health and CMV-seronegative. CDR3 region: CATIRDSGEQYF. The CDR3, as DNA: TGTGCCACCATCCGGGACAGCGGCGAGCAGTACTTC.